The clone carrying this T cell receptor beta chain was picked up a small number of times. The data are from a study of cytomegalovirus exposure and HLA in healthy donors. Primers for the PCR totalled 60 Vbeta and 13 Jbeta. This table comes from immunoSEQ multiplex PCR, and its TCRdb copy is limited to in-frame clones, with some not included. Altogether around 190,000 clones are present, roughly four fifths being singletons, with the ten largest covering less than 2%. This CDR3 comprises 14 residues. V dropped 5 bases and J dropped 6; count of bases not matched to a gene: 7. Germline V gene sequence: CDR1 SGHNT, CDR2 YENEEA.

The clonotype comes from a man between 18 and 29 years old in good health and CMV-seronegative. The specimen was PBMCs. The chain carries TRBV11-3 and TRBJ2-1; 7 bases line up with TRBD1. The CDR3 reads CASSTGQPPNEQFF. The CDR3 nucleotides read TGTGCCAGCAGCACGGGACAGCCCCCCAATGAGCAGTTCTTC. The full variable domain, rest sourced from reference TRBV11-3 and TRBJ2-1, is EAGVVQSPRYKIIEKKQPVAFWCNPISGHNTLYWYLQNLGQGPELLIRYENEEAVDDSQLPKDRFSAERLKGVDSTLKIQPAELGDSAVYLCASSTGQPPNEQFFGPGTRLTVL.